The 19 T cell receptor beta chains given below trace back to one sample, sequenced in a study of blood T cell repertoires in COVID-19. Libraries were prepared by immunoSEQ multiplex PCR; TCRdb keeps only in-frame clonotypes and omits some of them. The sample holds around 99,000 clones; more than 70% are singletons and the top ten take 4.5% to 5%. Sequences were obtained from peripheral blood. The receptor set was obtained from a middle-aged man with active or convalescent COVID-19.

In its sample, this clone was seen once. In nucleotides, the CDR3 is TGCGCCAGCAGCCAAGTCCAAAATCAGCCCCAGCATTTT. Protein sequence: CASSQVQNQPQHF. V usage is TRBV4-1 and J usage is TRBJ1-5; no definite D call. This CDR3 has 13 residues. The germline V gene has CDR1 MGHRA and CDR2 YSYEKL. V shed 1 base and J shed 4 bases, with 5 bases lying between them.

This chain joins TRBV5-4 and TRBJ1-2, with 7 bases that match TRBD1. The V gene's germline CDR1 is SGHNT and CDR2 YYREEE (reference sequence). There are 14 residues in the CDR3. J gave up 6 bases and V 3 bases, and 8 bases lay outside the gene matches. The CDR3 reads CASSWGLQGNGYTF. In DNA, the CDR3 is TGTGCCAGCAGCTGGGGGTTACAGGGGAATGGCTACACCTTC.

The sample holds one count of this clone. The rearrangement uses TRBV25-1 and TRBJ2-7; the match to TRBD1 covers 11 bases. The germline V gene has CDR1 MGHDK and CDR2 SYGVNS. The junction had 2 bases not matched to a gene; V was cut back by 3 bases and J by 4 bases. CDR3 length: 14 amino acids. CDR3 DNA: TGTGCCAGCAGTGACTGGGACAGGGGGTACGAGCAGTACTTC. Translation gives CASSDWDRGYEQYF.

The chain combines TRBV4-3 with TRBJ1-4; possible D gene TRBD1, 5 bases. The CDR3 is 13 amino acids. Germline V lookup: CDR1 LGHNA, CDR2 YSLEER. V was clipped by 6 bases and J by 8 bases, with 13 bases between them. The CDR3 coding sequence is TGCGCCAGCAGTGGGGGGGGTTGGGAAAAACTGTTTTTT. This codes for CASSGGGWEKLFF.

The rearrangement uses TRBV7-2 and TRBJ2-4; 7 nucleotides align to TRBD1. Germline trimming cut 5 bases from V and 6 bases from J; bases unmatched to any gene: 1. CDR1 is SGHTA, CDR2 FQGNSA, per germline. The length of the CDR3 is 12 residues. DNA of the CDR3: TGTGCCAGCAGCCGGGACAGAAACATTCAGTACTTC. This translates into CASSRDRNIQYF.

The chain has TRBV19 and TRBJ2-5; D is possibly TRBD1 (5 bases). The V end was cut by 3 bases, the J end by 1 base, with 9 bases between. The CDR3 is made up of 14 amino acids. CDR1 and CDR2 (germline): LNHDA, SQIVND (reference sequence). The CDR3: CASSIRASQETQYF. The CDR3 DNA reads as TGTGCCAGTAGTATCAGGGCCTCCCAAGAGACCCAGTACTTC.

The gene calls are TRBV28 and TRBJ2-2, with 10 bases lining up with TRBD2. The V and J ends lost 6 bases and 1 base, in that order; junction bases with no gene match: 8. Germline CDR1 MDHEN, CDR2 SYDVKM. This CDR3 comprises 17 residues. CDR3 nucleotide sequence: TGTGCCAGCAGCTCTCCTAGCGGGAGATTGAACACCGGGGAGCTGTTTTTT. It translates to CASSSPSGRLNTGELFF.

CDR3 in DNA: TGTGCCAGCAGCATCGGGACAGGGTCCGGAAACACCATATATTTT. Residues: CASSIGTGSGNTIYF. V gene TRBV7-2 combines with J gene TRBJ1-3; 9 bases match TRBD1. There are 15 residues in the CDR3. The J segment lost 4 bases and the V segment lost 5 bases, leaving 6 bases of the junction unmatched. Germline V gives CDR1 SGHTA, CDR2 FQGNSA.

This clone was recorded once. The chain combines TRBV21-1 with TRBJ2-3; the D segment call TRBD2 is taken from the table without a DNA check. TRBV21-1 is a known pseudogene. This CDR3 is 13 amino acids long. CDR3 loop: CASSKSRTDTQYF. The CDR3, as DNA: TGTGCCAGCAGCAAATCACGGACAGATACGCAGTATTTT.

V is TRBV2 and J is TRBJ1-4, with D tentatively TRBD1 (5 bases). Trimming took 6 bases from V and 8 from J, leaving 16 bases between them. This CDR3 has 14 residues. CDR1 and CDR2 (germline): SNHLY, FYNNEI. CDR3 coding DNA: TGTGCCAGCAGAGGAAGGGGTAGAGAGGAAAAACTGTTTTTT. Amino acids: CASRGRGREEKLFF.

The gene calls are TRBV28 and TRBJ1-3, with 8 bases identical to TRBD1. The V segment lost 2 bases and the J segment 4 bases; nucleotides outside the gene matches: 4. Germline V CDR1 and CDR2: MDHEN, SYDVKM. This CDR3 contains 15 residues. This chain's CDR3 is CASSLQGAGGNTIYF. Written as DNA, the CDR3 is TGTGCCAGCAGTTTACAGGGGGCGGGGGGAAACACCATATATTTT. Based on the CDR3 plus reference TRBV28 and TRBJ1-3, the full variable domain is DVKVTQSSRYLVKRTGEKVFLECVQDMDHENMFWYRQDPGLGLRLIYFSYDVKMKEKGDIPEGYSVSREKKERFSLILESASTNQTSMYLCASSLQGAGGNTIYFGEGSWLTVV.

The chain recombines TRBV25-1 with TRBJ1-5, with D tentatively TRBD1 (5 bases). V lost 3 bases, J lost 6 bases, and 15 bases lay in between. CDR1 and CDR2 (germline): MGHDK, SYGVNS. This CDR3 has 15 amino acids. The CDR3 DNA is TGTGCCAGCAGTGAGGGGGAGGGTAATAGTCAGCCCCAGCATTTT. Its protein is CASSEGEGNSQPQHF.

The chain couples TRBV5-1 to TRBJ2-7; D may be TRBD1 (6 bases). This CDR3 region has 14 residues. Deletions cut 4 bases from V and 3 bases from J, with 14 bases between. CDR1 is SGHRS and CDR2 is YFSETQ in the germline V gene. The CDR3 sequence: CASSVHQGIYEQYF. Written as DNA, the CDR3 is TGCGCCAGCAGCGTCCATCAGGGGATCTACGAGCAGTACTTC.

The J gene is TRBJ2-6, the V gene TRBV3-1 (or the pseudogene TRBV3-2), with 7 bases that match TRBD1. The V and J ends lost 0 bases and 2 bases, in that order; junction bases with no gene match: 4. Germline V lookup: CDR1 LGHDT, CDR2 YNNKEL (reference sequence). This CDR3 has 17 residues. CDR3 nucleotides: TGTGCCAGCAGCCAAGAACAGGGGTGGGCTGGGGCCAACGTCCTGACTTTC. This sequence encodes CASSQEQGWAGANVLTF.

J is TRBJ1-3 and V is TRBV19; TRBD1 aligns across 7 bases. CDR3 size: 13 residues. Per the germline V gene, CDR1 is LNHDA and CDR2 is SQIVND (reference sequence). V was pared by 10 bases and J by 0 bases, with 3 bases of the junction left unmatched. The CDR3 here is CATNRGSGNTIYF. CDR3 bases: TGTGCCACCAACAGGGGCTCTGGAAACACCATATATTTT.

The gene calls are TRBV30 and TRBJ2-1; D gene unclear. V was pared by 1 base and J by 6 bases, with 10 bases between. CDR1 and CDR2 from the germline V gene are GTSNPN and SVGIG (reference sequence). This CDR3 region has 13 residues. In nucleotides, the CDR3 is TGTGCCTGGAGTGCTTCCAGAATCAATGAGCAGTTCTTC. Its protein product is CAWSASRINEQFF.

The chain has TRBV5-6 and TRBJ1-6; 7 bases agree with TRBD1. J gave up 2 bases and V 2 bases, and 1 base lay outside the gene matches. The CDR3 covers 15 residues. CDR1 and CDR2 (germline): SGHDT, YYEEEE. CDR3 nucleotide sequence: TGTGCCAGCAGCTTTCAGGGGGCCTATAATTCACCCCTCCACTTT. Its translation: CASSFQGAYNSPLHF.

This chain joins TRBV4-3 and TRBJ1-5; D perhaps matches TRBD1 (6 bases). Germline V gene data show CDR1 as LGHNA and CDR2 as YSLEER. This CDR3 spans 15 amino acids. Trimming took 1 base from V and 7 from J, leaving 14 bases between them. This CDR3 is CASSQVWAGAQPQHF. CDR3 nucleotides: TGCGCCAGCAGCCAAGTGTGGGCGGGGGCACAGCCCCAGCATTTT.

The CDR3: CVRSLAFYLMNTEAFF. The CDR3 region has the DNA TGTGTCAGAAGCTTAGCGTTCTACTTGATGAACACTGAAGCTTTCTTT. V and J are TRBV7-5 and TRBJ1-1. TRBV7-5 is marked as a pseudogene. This CDR3 contains 16 residues.